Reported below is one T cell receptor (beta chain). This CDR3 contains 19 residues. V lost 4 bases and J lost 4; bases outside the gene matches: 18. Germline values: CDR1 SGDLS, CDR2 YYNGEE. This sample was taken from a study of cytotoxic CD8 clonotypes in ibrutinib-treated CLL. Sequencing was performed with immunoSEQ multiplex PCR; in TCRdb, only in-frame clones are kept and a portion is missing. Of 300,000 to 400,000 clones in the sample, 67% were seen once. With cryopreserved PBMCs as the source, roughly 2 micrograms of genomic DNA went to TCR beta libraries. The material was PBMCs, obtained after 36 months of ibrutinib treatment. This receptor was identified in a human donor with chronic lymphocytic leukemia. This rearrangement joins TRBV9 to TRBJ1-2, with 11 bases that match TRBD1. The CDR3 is CASSPRVARGTGGTYGYTF. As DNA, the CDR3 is TGTGCCAGCAGCCCCCGGGTGGCCCGAGGGACAGGGGGGACCTATGGCTACACCTTC.